These 22 T cell receptor beta chains share one sample of origin, sequenced in a study of T-cell memory formation after mild COVID-19. Using its own MiXCR run on the 5' RACE reads, TCRdb lists one record per CDR3 protein. The data show a few hundred thousand distinct CDR3 sequences, with 15% to 20% seen just once and more than 20% held by the top ten. The sample was PBMCs or a T cell subset sorted from them (not recorded which). The receptors come from a man younger than 35 who had mild COVID-19 (a few samples of this study predate the infection). Cell type and time point are not known.

V gene TRBV15 combines with J gene TRBJ2-4; maybe TRBD2 (6 bases). V was clipped by 5 bases and J by 13 bases, with 15 bases between them. The CDR3 runs to 12 residues. From germline, CDR1 is LNHNV and CDR2 YYDKDF (reference sequence). The CDR3 protein is CATSGSAGRQYF. The CDR3 nucleotides read TGTGCCACCAGCGGTTCGGCGGGGAGGCAGTACTTC.

This clonotype was seen a few times. The chain carries TRBV6-5 and TRBJ2-5; 13 bases match TRBD2. The CDR3 sequence is 17 residues long. CDR1 and CDR2 from the germline V gene are MNHEY and SVGAGI. V lost 0 bases to trimming and J lost 9 bases; unmatched junction nucleotides: 10. The CDR3 nucleotides are TGTGCCAGCAGTTACTCGGGACTAGCGGGGCAGATCGGGGCCCAGTACTTC. Translating gives CASSYSGLAGQIGAQYF.

The chain employs TRBV28 and TRBJ2-5, with TRBD1 matching 8 bases. The CDR3 is 15 amino acids. Trimming cost V 2 bases and J 6 bases; bases outside gene matches: 8. From germline, CDR1 is MDHEN and CDR2 SYDVKM. For the CDR3, the DNA is TGTGCCAGCAGTTTACTTGAGACAGGGGTACAGACCCAGTACTTC. Translated: CASSLLETGVQTQYF. Drawing the rest from reference TRBV28 and TRBJ2-5, the complete variable domain is DVKVTQSSRYLVKRTGEKVFLECVQDMDHENMFWYRQDPGLGLRLIYFSYDVKMKEKGDIPEGYSVSREKKERFSLILESASTNQTSMYLCASSLLETGVQTQYFGPGTRLLVL.

Many counts were recorded for this clonotype. V and J are TRBV4-1 and TRBJ2-3; D gene unclear. Deletions cut 3 bases from V and 7 bases from J, with 17 bases between. The CDR3 sequence is 15 residues long. Germline V gene sequence: CDR1 MGHRA, CDR2 YSYEKL. The CDR3 DNA is TGCGCCAGCAGCCAGCCGACCGCTTCTAGTAATACGCAGTATTTT. It yields the protein CASSQPTASSNTQYF.

V usage is TRBV4-1 and J usage is TRBJ1-5; D possibly corresponds to TRBD1 (6 bases). V lost 4 bases and J lost 2, with 18 bases in between. In germline, CDR1 is MGHRA, CDR2 YSYEKL. The CDR3 runs 17 residues. The DNA of the CDR3 is TGCGCCAGCAGCCTTCCCACAGGGTTACGCGGCAATCAGCCCCAGCATTTT. As protein: CASSLPTGLRGNQPQHF.

This clonotype has a handful of counts. The chain carries TRBV7-2 and TRBJ2-1, with 11 bases matching TRBD2. This CDR3 has 15 amino acids. V lost 3 bases and J lost 3; bases outside the gene matches: 1. Looked up from germline, CDR1 is SGHTA and CDR2 is FQGNSA. CDR3 sequence reads: CASSFTSGSYNEQFF. CDR3 sequence (DNA): TGTGCCAGCAGCTTTACTAGCGGGAGCTACAATGAGCAGTTCTTC.

This clonotype occurred a few times. The V and J genes are TRBV4-3 and TRBJ1-1, with no clear D. The germline V gene has CDR1 LGHNA and CDR2 YSLEER. The V end lost 4 bases, the J end lost 5 bases, and 8 bases lay between the germline ends. The CDR3 is made up of 12 amino acids. The DNA for the CDR3 is TGCGCCAGCAGCCTCAGCGGGACTGAAGCTTTCTTT. Translating gives CASSLSGTEAFF.

The J gene is TRBJ1-6, the V gene TRBV2, with no clear D. The germline V gene encodes CDR1 SNHLY and CDR2 FYNNEI. V lost 3 bases, J lost 10 bases, and 7 bases lay in between. The CDR3 totals 12 residues. This CDR3 is CASSEAVSPLHF. In DNA, the CDR3 is TGTGCCAGCAGTGAGGCGGTATCACCCCTCCACTTT.

The V and J genes are TRBV19 and TRBJ2-7; 12 positions match TRBD2. The CDR3 contains 15 residues. CDR1 and CDR2 from the germline V gene are LNHDA and SQIVND (reference sequence). With 2 bases clipped from V and 4 bases from J, the junction kept 3 bases outside the gene matches. This CDR3 is CASSIPGTSGYEQYF. For the CDR3, the DNA is TGTGCCAGTAGTATACCCGGGACTAGCGGGTACGAGCAGTACTTC.

Only a few counts were recorded for this clonotype. The chain is built from TRBV6-2 or TRBV6-3 and TRBJ2-3; 8 nucleotides agree with TRBD2. V lost 6 bases, J lost 6 bases, and 11 bases stayed unmatched. The germline CDR1 and CDR2 sequences are MNHEY and SVGEGT. The CDR3 has 15 residues. This chain's CDR3 is CASSRYRGGRDTQYF. The CDR3 region has the DNA TGTGCCAGCAGCCGATATCGGGGGGGCCGGGATACGCAGTATTTT.

This clonotype was counted many times. The rearrangement uses TRBV20-1 and TRBJ1-5; 11 nucleotides align to TRBD1. Germline loops: CDR1 DFQATT, CDR2 SNEGSKA (reference sequence). The CDR3 length is 15 residues. V was pared by 5 bases and J by 5 bases, with 8 bases of the junction left unmatched. CDR3 in DNA: TGCAGTGCTTCCCCCGGGACAGGGGGACATCAGCCCCAGCATTTT. Translated, it gives CSASPGTGGHQPQHF.

This clonotype was detected only a few times. The chain employs TRBV2 and TRBJ2-1, with 13 bases that match TRBD2. This CDR3 has 17 residues. Germline-derived CDR1 and CDR2 are SNHLY and FYNNEI. The V gene end was trimmed by 4 bases and the J gene end by 4 bases; junction bases not matched to a gene: 7. The CDR3 spells CASSVSLLAGGYNEQFF. For the CDR3, the DNA is TGTGCCAGCAGTGTGTCCCTACTAGCGGGGGGGTACAATGAGCAGTTCTTC.

The chain couples TRBV9 to TRBJ2-7; D might be TRBD1 (6 bases). V dropped 0 bases and J dropped 4 bases, with 14 bases sitting between them. The CDR3 has 15 amino acids. Germline assignment: CDR1 SGDLS and CDR2 YYNGEE. The CDR3 sequence is CASSVGYGGWYEQYF. The DNA of the CDR3 is TGTGCCAGCAGCGTAGGATATGGGGGCTGGTACGAGCAGTACTTC. The variable domain in full, with the rest retrieved from reference TRBV9 and TRBJ2-7, is DSGVTQTPKHLITATGQRVTLRCSPRSGDLSVYWYQQSLDQGLQFLIQYYNGEERAKGNILERFSAQQFPDLHSELNLSSLELGDSALYFCASSVGYGGWYEQYFGPGTRLTVT.

This rearrangement joins TRBV2 to TRBJ2-2; TRBD2 agrees at 11 bases. Germline values: CDR1 SNHLY, CDR2 FYNNEI. J gave up 3 bases and V 4 bases, and 1 base lay outside the gene matches. The CDR3 is made up of 15 amino acids. CDR3 DNA sequence: TGTGCCAGCAGTGTTAGCGGGGGGGACACCGGGGAGCTGTTTTTT. Protein product: CASSVSGGDTGELFF.

This clonotype was recorded a few times. This chain connects TRBV7-2 to TRBJ2-3; no definite D call. Germline values: CDR1 SGHTA, CDR2 FQGNSA. V was shortened by 2 bases and J by 6 bases, with 9 bases between the two germline ends. The CDR3 contains 13 residues. The CDR3 loop is CASSLQLMDTQYF. Written as DNA, the CDR3 is TGTGCCAGCAGCTTACAGCTCATGGATACGCAGTATTTT.

This clonotype was seen many times. The chain couples TRBV28 to TRBJ2-7; D unclear. V was trimmed by 9 bases and J by 3 bases, leaving 18 bases between them. The CDR3 has 14 amino acids. Looked up from germline, CDR1 is MDHEN and CDR2 is SYDVKM. The CDR3 loop is CASHGRSADYEQYF. In nucleotides, the CDR3 is TGTGCCAGTCACGGACGGTCTGCGGACTACGAGCAGTACTTC.

This clonotype was observed a few times. J is TRBJ2-1 and V is TRBV7-2; 12 nucleotides line up with TRBD2. The CDR3 sequence is 17 residues long. V dropped 5 bases and J dropped 8; count of bases not matched to a gene: 13. Germline CDR1 is SGHTA and CDR2 is FQGNSA. CDR3 in DNA: TGTGCCAGCAGCGTCCGCGAATCTAGCGGGGGGGCCTATGAGCAGTTCTTC. Its translation: CASSVRESSGGAYEQFF.

The chain is built from TRBV2 and TRBJ1-5; D possibly corresponds to TRBD1 (5 bases). The V end lost 8 bases, the J end lost 6 bases, and 17 bases lay between the germline ends. CDR3 length: 14 residues. Per germline, CDR1 SNHLY and CDR2 FYNNEI. CDR3 in amino acids: CASRGEAYSQPQHF. The CDR3 DNA sequence: TGTGCCAGCCGGGGGGAAGCGTATTCTCAGCCCCAGCATTTT.

This clonotype was observed a handful of times. J is TRBJ1-6 and V is TRBV27; a weak D match, TRBD1 (6 bases). The CDR3 covers 13 residues. Trimming stripped 7 bases from V and 7 bases from J, with 11 bases between. Germline V gene lookup returns CDR1 MNHEY and CDR2 SMNVEV (reference sequence). The CDR3 sequence: CASTTGKNSPLHF. As DNA, the CDR3 is TGTGCCAGCACCACAGGGAAAAATTCACCCCTCCACTTT.

This clonotype was found a few times. This chain joins TRBV10-3 and TRBJ2-3, with D uncertain. The CDR3 loop spans 13 amino acids. Looked up from germline, CDR1 is ENHRY and CDR2 is SYGVKD. V gave up 2 bases and J gave up 6 bases, with 9 bases separating them. The CDR3 reads CAISEAAADTQYF. CDR3 DNA sequence: TGTGCCATCAGTGAGGCGGCAGCGGATACGCAGTATTTT.

In this sample, this clonotype turned up a few times. The chain's CDR3 is CASSSRGAGANVLTF. In DNA form, the CDR3 reads TGTGCCAGCAGCTCAAGGGGGGCTGGGGCCAACGTCCTGACTTTC. The chain recombines TRBV7-3 with TRBJ2-6; perhaps D is TRBD1 or TRBD2 (6 bases each). V lost 4 bases and J 2 bases, leaving 9 bases between the germline ends. CDR3 length: 15 amino acids. Germline V CDR1 and CDR2: SGHTA, FQGTGA. Combining the CDR3 with reference TRBV7-3 and TRBJ2-6 gives the whole variable domain GAGVSQTPSNKVTEKGKYVELRCDPISGHTALYWYRQSLGQGPEFLIYFQGTGAADDSGLPNDRFFAVRPEGSVSTLKIQRTERGDSAVYLCASSSRGAGANVLTFGAGSRLTVL.

This clonotype was picked up a small number of times. The chain joins TRBV12-3 or TRBV12-4 to TRBJ2-3; no firm D call. The CDR3 is made up of 11 amino acids. V lost 2 bases and J 13 bases, leaving 10 bases between the germline ends. CDR3 in DNA: TGTGCCAGCAGTTTACACGGAAGCGAGTATTTT. Translating gives CASSLHGSEYF.